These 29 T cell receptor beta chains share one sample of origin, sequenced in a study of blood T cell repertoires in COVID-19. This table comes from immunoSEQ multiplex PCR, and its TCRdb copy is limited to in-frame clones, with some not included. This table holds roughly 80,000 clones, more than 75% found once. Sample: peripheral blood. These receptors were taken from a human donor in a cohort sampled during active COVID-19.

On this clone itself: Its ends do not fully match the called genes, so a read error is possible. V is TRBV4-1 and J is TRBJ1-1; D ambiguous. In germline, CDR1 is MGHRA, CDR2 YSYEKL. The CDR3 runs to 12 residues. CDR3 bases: TGCGCCAGCAGTCAAGGGAGGCGTGAAGCTTTCTTT. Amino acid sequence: CASSQGRREAFF.

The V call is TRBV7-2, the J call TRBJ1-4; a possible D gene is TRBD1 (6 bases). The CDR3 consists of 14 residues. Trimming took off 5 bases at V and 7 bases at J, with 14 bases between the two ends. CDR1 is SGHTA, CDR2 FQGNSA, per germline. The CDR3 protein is CASSRGGAGEKLFF. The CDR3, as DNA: TGTGCCAGCAGCCGCGGGGGCGCCGGTGAAAAACTGTTTTTT.

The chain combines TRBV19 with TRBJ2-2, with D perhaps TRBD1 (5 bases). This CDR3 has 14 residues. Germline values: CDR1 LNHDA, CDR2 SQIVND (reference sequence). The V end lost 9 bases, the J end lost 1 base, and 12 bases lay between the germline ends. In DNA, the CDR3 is TGTGCCAGCAGTCGCAGGGAGAACACCGGGGAGCTGTTTTTT. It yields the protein CASSRRENTGELFF.

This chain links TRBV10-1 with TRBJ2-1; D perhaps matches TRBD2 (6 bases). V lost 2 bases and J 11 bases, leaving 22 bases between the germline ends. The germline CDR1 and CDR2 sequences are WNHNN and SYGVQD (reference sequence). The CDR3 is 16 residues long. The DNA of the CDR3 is TGCGCCAGCAGTGAGGGAGGGACCAGCGGCCCCCCCAAGCAGTTCTTC. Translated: CASSEGGTSGPPKQFF.

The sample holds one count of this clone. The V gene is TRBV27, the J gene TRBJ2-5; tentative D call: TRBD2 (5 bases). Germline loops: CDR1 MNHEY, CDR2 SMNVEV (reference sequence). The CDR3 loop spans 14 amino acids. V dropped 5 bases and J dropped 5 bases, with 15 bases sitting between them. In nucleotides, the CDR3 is TGTGCCAGCAGTACACGGACGAGGGAGGAGACCCAGTACTTC. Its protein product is CASSTRTREETQYF.

This CDR3 reads CATSKSAGTGKNEQFF. The CDR3 coding sequence is TGTGCCACCAGCAAAAGTGCAGGGACAGGGAAGAATGAGCAGTTCTTC. V gene TRBV15 combines with J gene TRBJ2-1, with 9 positions matching TRBD1. In germline, CDR1 is LNHNV, CDR2 YYDKDF (reference sequence). V gave up 4 bases and J gave up 7 bases; unmatched junction bases: 11. CDR3 length: 16 amino acids. Using reference TRBV15 and TRBJ2-1 for the parts outside the CDR3, the full variable domain is DAMVIQNPRYQVTQFGKPVTLSCSQTLNHNVMYWYQQKSSQAPKLLFHYYDKDFNNEADTPDNFQSRRPNTSFCFLDIRSPGLGDTAMYLCATSKSAGTGKNEQFFGPGTRLTVL.

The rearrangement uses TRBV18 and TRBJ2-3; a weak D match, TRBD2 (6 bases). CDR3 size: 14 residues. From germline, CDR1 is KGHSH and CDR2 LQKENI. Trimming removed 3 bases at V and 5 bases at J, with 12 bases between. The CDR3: CASSPPPGGDTQYF. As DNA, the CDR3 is TGTGCCAGCTCACCTCCCCCCGGGGGAGATACGCAGTATTTT. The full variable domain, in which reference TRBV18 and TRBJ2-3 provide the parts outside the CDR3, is NAGVMQNPRHLVRRRGQEARLRCSPMKGHSHVYWYRQLPEEGLKFMVYLQKENIIDESGMPKERFSAEFPKEGPSILRIQQVVRGDSAAYFCASSPPPGGDTQYFGPGTRLTVL.

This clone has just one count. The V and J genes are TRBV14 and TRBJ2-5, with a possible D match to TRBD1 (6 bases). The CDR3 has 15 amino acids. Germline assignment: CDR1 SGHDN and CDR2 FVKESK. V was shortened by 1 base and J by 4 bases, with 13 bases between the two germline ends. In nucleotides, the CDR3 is TGTGCCAGCAGCCAAGCAGGGGTTCGTGGAGAGACCCAGTACTTC. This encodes CASSQAGVRGETQYF.

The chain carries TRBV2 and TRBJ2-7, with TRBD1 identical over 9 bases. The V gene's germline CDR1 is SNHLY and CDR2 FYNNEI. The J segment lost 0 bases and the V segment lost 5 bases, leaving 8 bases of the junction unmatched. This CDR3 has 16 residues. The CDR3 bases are TGTGCCAGCAGTCCCGGGACAGGGTTTGGCTCCTACGAGCAGTACTTC. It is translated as CASSPGTGFGSYEQYF.

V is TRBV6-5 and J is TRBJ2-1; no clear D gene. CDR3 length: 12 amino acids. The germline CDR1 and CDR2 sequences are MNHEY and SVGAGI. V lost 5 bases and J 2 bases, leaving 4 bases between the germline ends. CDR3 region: CASSTAYNEQFF. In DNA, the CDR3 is TGTGCCAGCAGTACAGCCTACAATGAGCAGTTCTTC.

The CDR3 nucleotides read TGTGCCAGCAGAAAGACGGAGCTTTATAGCAATCAGCCCCAGCATTTT. Its translation: CASRKTELYSNQPQHF. The V gene is TRBV6-6, the J gene TRBJ1-5; D is unclear. Deletions cut 6 bases from V and 0 bases from J, with 15 bases between. The length of the CDR3 is 16 residues. The germline V gene encodes CDR1 MNHNY and CDR2 SVGAGI (reference sequence).

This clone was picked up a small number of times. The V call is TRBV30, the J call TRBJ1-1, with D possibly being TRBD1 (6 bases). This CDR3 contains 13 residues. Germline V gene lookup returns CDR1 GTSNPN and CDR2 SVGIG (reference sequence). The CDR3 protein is CATKGGWDTEAFF. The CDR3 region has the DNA TGTGCAACCAAAGGGGGTTGGGACACTGAAGCTTTCTTT.

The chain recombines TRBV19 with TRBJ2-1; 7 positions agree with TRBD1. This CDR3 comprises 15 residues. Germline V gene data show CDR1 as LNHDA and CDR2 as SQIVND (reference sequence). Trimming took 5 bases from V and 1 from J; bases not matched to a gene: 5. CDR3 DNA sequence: TGTGCCAGTAGTCCCTGGGACAGTTCCTACAATGAGCAGTTCTTC. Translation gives CASSPWDSSYNEQFF.

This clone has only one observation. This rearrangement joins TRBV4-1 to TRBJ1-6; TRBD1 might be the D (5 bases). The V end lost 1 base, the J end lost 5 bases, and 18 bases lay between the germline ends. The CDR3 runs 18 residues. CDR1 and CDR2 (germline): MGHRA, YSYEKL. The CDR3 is CASSQVFPRRADNSPLHF. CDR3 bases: TGCGCCAGCAGCCAAGTTTTCCCCCGCAGGGCTGATAATTCACCCCTCCACTTT.

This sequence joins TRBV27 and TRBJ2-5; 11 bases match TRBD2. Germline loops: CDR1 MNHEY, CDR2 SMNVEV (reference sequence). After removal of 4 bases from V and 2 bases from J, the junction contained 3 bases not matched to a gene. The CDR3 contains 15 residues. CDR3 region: CASSYLAGGQETQYF. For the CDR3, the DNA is TGTGCCAGCAGTTACCTAGCGGGGGGACAAGAGACCCAGTACTTC.

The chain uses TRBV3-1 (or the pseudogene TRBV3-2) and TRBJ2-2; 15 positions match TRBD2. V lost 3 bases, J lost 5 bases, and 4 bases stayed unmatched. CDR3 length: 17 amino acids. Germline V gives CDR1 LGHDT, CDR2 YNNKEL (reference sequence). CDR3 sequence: CASSHRTSGGATGELFF. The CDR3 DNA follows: TGTGCCAGCAGCCACAGGACTAGCGGGGGGGCGACCGGGGAGCTGTTTTTT.

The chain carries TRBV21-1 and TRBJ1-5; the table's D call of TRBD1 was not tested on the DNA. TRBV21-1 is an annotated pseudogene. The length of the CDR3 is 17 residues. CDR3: CASSSGTGVPSNQPQHF. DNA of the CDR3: TGTGCCAGCAGCTCCGGGACAGGGGTCCCTTCCAATCAGCCCCAGCATTTT.

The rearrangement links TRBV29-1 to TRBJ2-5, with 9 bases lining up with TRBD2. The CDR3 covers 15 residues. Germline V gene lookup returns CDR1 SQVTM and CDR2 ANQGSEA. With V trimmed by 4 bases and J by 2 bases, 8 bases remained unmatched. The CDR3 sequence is CSVGVAGVKQETQYF. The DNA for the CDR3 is TGCAGCGTTGGAGTAGCGGGGGTTAAACAAGAGACCCAGTACTTC.

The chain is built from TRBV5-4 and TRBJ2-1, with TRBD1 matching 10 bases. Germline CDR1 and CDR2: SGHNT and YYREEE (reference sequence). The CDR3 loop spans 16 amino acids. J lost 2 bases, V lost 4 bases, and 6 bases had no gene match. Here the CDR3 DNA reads TGTGCCAGCAGCGCTAAGGACAGGGGGGCCTACAATGAGCAGTTCTTC. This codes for CASSAKDRGAYNEQFF. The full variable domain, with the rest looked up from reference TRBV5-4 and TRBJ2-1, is ETGVTQSPTHLIKTRGQQVTLRCSSQSGHNTVSWYQQALGQGPQFIFQYYREEENGRGNFPPRFSGLQFPNYSSELNVNALELDDSALYLCASSAKDRGAYNEQFFGPGTRLTVL.

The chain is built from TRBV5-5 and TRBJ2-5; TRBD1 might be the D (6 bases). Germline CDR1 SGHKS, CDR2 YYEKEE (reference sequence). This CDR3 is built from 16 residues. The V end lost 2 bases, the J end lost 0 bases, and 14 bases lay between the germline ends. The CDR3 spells CASSFLDSSYQETQYF. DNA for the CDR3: TGTGCCAGCAGCTTCCTGGACAGCTCGTACCAAGAGACCCAGTACTTC.

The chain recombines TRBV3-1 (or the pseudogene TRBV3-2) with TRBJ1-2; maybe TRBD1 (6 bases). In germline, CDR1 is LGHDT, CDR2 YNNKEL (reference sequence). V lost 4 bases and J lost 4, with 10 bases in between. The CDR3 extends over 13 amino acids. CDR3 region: CASSLTGIYGYTF. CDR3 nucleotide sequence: TGTGCCAGCAGCCTTACAGGGATCTATGGCTACACCTTC.

The CDR3: CASSQLRDRQETQYF. The CDR3 DNA is TGTGCCAGCAGCCAACTCCGGGACAGGCAAGAGACCCAGTACTTC. The chain carries TRBV3-1 (or the pseudogene TRBV3-2) and TRBJ2-5; 8 bases map to TRBD1. This CDR3 spans 15 amino acids. CDR1 is LGHDT and CDR2 is YNNKEL in the germline V gene (reference sequence). The trim removed 2 bases at V and 2 bases at J, leaving 4 bases unmatched.

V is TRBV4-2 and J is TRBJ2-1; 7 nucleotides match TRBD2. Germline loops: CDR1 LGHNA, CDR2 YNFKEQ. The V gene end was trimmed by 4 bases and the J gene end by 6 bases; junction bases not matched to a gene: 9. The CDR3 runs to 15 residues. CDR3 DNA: TGTGCCAGCAGCCCGGGGGGAGGGACGTTCAATGAGCAGTTCTTC. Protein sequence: CASSPGGGTFNEQFF.

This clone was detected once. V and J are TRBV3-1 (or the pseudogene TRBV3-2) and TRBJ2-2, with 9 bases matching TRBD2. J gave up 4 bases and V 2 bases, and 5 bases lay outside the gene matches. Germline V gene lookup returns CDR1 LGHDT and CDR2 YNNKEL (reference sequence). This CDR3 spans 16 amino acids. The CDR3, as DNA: TGTGCCAGCAGCCAATGGCTAGCGGGGTCCACCGGGGAGCTGTTTTTT. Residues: CASSQWLAGSTGELFF.

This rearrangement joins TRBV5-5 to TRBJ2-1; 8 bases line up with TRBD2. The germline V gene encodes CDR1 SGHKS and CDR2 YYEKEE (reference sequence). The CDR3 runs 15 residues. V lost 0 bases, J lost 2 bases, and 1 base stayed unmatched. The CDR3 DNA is TGTGCCAGCAGCTTGGCAGCGGGGGCCTACAATGAGCAGTTCTTC. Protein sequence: CASSLAAGAYNEQFF.

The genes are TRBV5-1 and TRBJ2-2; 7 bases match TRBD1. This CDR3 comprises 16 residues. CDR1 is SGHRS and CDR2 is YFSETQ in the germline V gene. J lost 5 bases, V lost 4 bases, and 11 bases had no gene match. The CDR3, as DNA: TGCGCCAGCAGCCCGGCGGTGCTACAGGGGACCGGGGAGCTGTTTTTT. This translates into CASSPAVLQGTGELFF.

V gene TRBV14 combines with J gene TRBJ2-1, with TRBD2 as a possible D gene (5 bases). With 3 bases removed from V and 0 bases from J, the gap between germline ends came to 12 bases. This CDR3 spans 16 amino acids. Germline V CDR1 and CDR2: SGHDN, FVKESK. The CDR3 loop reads CASSHPSLGSYNEQFF. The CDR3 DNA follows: TGTGCCAGCAGCCATCCCTCACTAGGCTCCTACAATGAGCAGTTCTTC.

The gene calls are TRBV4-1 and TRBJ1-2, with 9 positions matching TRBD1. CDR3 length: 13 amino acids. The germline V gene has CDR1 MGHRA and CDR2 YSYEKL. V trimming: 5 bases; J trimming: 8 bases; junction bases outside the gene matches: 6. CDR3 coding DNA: TGCGCCAGCAGCAACCGACAGGGGGAGGGCTACACCTTC. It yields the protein CASSNRQGEGYTF.

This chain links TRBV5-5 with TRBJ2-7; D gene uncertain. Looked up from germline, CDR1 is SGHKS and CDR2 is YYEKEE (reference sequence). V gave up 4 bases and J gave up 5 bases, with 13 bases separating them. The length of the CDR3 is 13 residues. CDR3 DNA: TGTGCCAGCAGCCGTCCCCGGGTTAACGAGCAGTACTTC. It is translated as CASSRPRVNEQYF.